Below, 3 T cell receptor beta chains from the same sample are listed, as sequenced in a study of regulatory T cells in long-lasting Graves disease. Time point here: persistent/refractory GD, antithyroid drugs over 5 years with positive TRAb. With RNA extracted from PBMCs as input, the TCR library was made. In building TCR beta libraries, iRepertoire HTBI primers were used together with Arm-PCR of CDR3 regions. TCRdb processed the multiplex PCR reads anew with MiXCR; each CDR3 protein has one entry. The sample shows some 330,000 distinct CDR3 sequences, about 23% of them seen only once. The material was peripheral blood mononuclear cells (PBMCs), obtained when the disease was refractory, from a patient treated with antithyroid drugs. The receptors were gathered from a woman in her forties with Graves disease.

This clonotype was detected many times. The V gene is TRBV28, the J gene TRBJ2-7, with TRBD2 matching 7 bases. Germline values: CDR1 MDHEN, CDR2 SYDVKM. There are 14 residues in the CDR3. Trimming at V came to 7 bases and at J to 3 bases, leaving 9 bases not matched to a gene. Here the CDR3 reads CASTYGGTDYEQYF. The CDR3 region has the DNA TGTGCCAGCACCTACGGGGGGACGGACTACGAGCAGTACTTC.

This clonotype was seen a few times. The chain links TRBV28 to TRBJ1-2; D gene unclear. V was clipped by 2 bases and J by 4 bases, with 11 bases between them. Germline values: CDR1 MDHEN, CDR2 SYDVKM. The CDR3 totals 14 residues. The CDR3: CASSLPTSGYGYTF. DNA for the CDR3: TGTGCCAGCAGTTTACCAACCTCGGGCTATGGCTACACCTTC.

This clonotype was recorded at least ten times. The V and J genes are TRBV3-1 and TRBJ1-1; D is perhaps TRBD1 (5 bases). The CDR3 runs 14 residues. Germline assignment: CDR1 LGHDT and CDR2 YNNKEL (reference sequence). Trimming pared 4 bases from V and 11 bases from J, leaving 20 bases between. This CDR3 is CASSPSRGVLSAFF. The CDR3 region has the DNA TGTGCCAGCAGCCCCTCGAGAGGGGTTTTGAGCGCTTTCTTT.